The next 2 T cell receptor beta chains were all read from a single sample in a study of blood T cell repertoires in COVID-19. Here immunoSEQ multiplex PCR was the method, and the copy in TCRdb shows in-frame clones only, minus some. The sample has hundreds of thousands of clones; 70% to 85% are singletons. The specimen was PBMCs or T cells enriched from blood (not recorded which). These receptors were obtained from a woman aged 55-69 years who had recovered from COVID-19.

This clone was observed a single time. The CDR3 DNA is TGTGCCAGTAGTCCGCAGTTTAACTATGGCTACACCTTC. This gives the protein CASSPQFNYGYTF. The genes are TRBV19 and TRBJ1-2; D gene unclear. CDR1 is LNHDA, CDR2 SQIVND, per germline (reference sequence). Deletions cut 5 bases from V and 1 base from J, with 8 bases between. The CDR3 covers 13 residues.

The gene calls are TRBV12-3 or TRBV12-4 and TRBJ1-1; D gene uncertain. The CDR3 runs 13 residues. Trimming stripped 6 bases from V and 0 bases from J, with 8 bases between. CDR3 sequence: CASSQQLNTEAFF. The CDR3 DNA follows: TGTGCCAGCAGCCAACAGCTGAACACTGAAGCTTTCTTT.